The sequence of this TCR beta chain was determined in a study of blood T cell repertoires in COVID-19. Study overall: There were acute and convalescent COVID-19 samples, and they came from the United States, Italy and Spain. In each case, the material was cDNA or gDNA derived from T cells, B-cell-depleted T cells, or PBMCs.

Original handling: Estimates of nucleated cell counts were drawn from the amplification of reference gene primers. Sequencing used immunoSEQ multiplex PCR; TCRdb keeps in-frame clones, though not all of them. The DNA gave D and trimming, while V, J and clone size come from that table. The sample records about 150,000 clones, more than 70% being singletons. The V and J ends lost 3 bases and 3 bases, in that order; junction bases with no gene match: 13. Looked up from germline, CDR1 is SGHRS and CDR2 is YFSETQ. The CDR3 is 17 residues long. The chain carries TRBV5-1 and TRBJ2-5, with 8 bases lining up with TRBD1. Source material: peripheral blood. The receptor was isolated from a human donor in a cohort sampled during active COVID-19. This chain's CDR3 is CASSYYPGGGEKETQYF. The CDR3 DNA sequence: TGCGCCAGCAGCTATTACCCAGGGGGCGGGGAAAAAGAGACCCAGTACTTC.